This entry concerns a single T cell receptor beta chain. This sample is drawn from a study of blood T cell repertoires in COVID-19. The wider study: The origin of the acute and convalescent COVID-19 samples was the United States, Italy and Spain. From T cells, B-cell-depleted T cells, or PBMCs came the material, which was cDNA or gDNA.

The CDR3 extends over 16 amino acids. Deletions cut 2 bases from V and 2 bases from J, with 13 bases between. Germline V gene sequence: CDR1 MGHRA, CDR2 YSYEKL. Authors' data handling: Scientists estimated how many nucleated cells there were by amplifying reference gene primers. Profiling relied on immunoSEQ multiplex PCR, and the TCRdb table lists in-frame clones only, not all of them. Clone size and V and J calls were adopted from that table, with D and trimming inferred from the DNA. Of 200,000 to 250,000 clones listed, 85% are singletons. Followed over time, Seattle patients had been enrolled while infection was active.

The rearrangement links TRBV4-1 to TRBJ1-5; maybe TRBD1 (5 bases). This clonotype was sampled from a man aged 50 to 60 with COVID-19, enrolled during active disease. Sequenced material: peripheral blood. As DNA, the CDR3 is TGCGCCAGCAGCCAACTTCCAGGGATGGGCAATCAGCCCCAGCATTTT. Translation gives CASSQLPGMGNQPQHF.